The sequence of this T cell receptor (beta chain) was determined in a study of blood T cell repertoires in COVID-19. Overall study context: Sites in the United States, Italy and Spain provided acute and convalescent COVID-19 samples. PBMCs, B-cell-depleted T cells, or T cells were the source of the cDNA or gDNA that made up the material.

Per the original methods: Amplification from reference gene primers served as the basis for estimated nucleated cell counts. This table comes from immunoSEQ multiplex PCR, and its TCRdb copy is limited to in-frame clones, with some not included. Clonal size and the V and J genes are those of that table, whereas D and trimming came from the DNA. In the table there are under 200,000 clones, around 86% of which are singletons. There are 15 residues in the CDR3. V lost 4 bases and J 1 base, leaving 12 bases between the germline ends. Germline lookup yields CDR1 SGDLS and CDR2 YYNGEE. Sequenced material: PBMCs or T cells enriched from blood (not recorded which). The sequence was obtained from a middle-aged woman in a cohort exposed to, infected with or recovered from COVID-19 (not recorded which). The chain carries TRBV9 and TRBJ1-5; no definite D call. DNA for the CDR3: TGTGCCAGCAGCCCCACGGGAGGAAGCAATCAGCCCCAGCATTTT. Its translation: CASSPTGGSNQPQHF.